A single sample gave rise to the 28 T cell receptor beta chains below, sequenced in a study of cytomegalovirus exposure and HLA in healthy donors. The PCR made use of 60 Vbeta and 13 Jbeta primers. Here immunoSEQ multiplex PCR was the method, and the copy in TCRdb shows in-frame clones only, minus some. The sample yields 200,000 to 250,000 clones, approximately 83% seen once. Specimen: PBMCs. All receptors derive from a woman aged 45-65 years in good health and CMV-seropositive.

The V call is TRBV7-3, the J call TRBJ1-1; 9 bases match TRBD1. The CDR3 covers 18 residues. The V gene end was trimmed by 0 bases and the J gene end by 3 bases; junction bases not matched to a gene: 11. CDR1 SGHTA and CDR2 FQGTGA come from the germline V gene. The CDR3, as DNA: TGTGCCAGCAGCTTAACGAAGGTAGGGACAGGGCCGGACACTGAAGCTTTCTTT. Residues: CASSLTKVGTGPDTEAFF. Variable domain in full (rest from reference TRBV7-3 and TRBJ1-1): GAGVSQTPSNKVTEKGKYVELRCDPISGHTALYWYRQSLGQGPEFLIYFQGTGAADDSGLPNDRFFAVRPEGSVSTLKIQRTERGDSAVYLCASSLTKVGTGPDTEAFFGQGTRLTVV.

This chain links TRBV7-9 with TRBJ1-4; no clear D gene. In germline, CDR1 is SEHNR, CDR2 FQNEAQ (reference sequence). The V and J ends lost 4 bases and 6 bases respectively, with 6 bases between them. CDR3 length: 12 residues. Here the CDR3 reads CASSSGDEKLFF. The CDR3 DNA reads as TGTGCCAGCAGCTCGGGAGATGAAAAACTGTTTTTT.

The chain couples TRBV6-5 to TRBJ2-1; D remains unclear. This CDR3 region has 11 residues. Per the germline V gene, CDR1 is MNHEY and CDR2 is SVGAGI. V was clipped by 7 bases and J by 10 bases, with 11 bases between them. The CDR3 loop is CASTGAHEQFF. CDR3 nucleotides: TGTGCCAGCACTGGAGCGCACGAGCAGTTCTTC.

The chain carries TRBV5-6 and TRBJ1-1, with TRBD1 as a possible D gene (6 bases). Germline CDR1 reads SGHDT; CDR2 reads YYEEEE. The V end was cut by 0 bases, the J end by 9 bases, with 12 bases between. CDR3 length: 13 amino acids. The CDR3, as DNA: TGTGCCAGCAGCTTGGGTGAGGACAGCAAAGCTTTCTTT. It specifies CASSLGEDSKAFF.

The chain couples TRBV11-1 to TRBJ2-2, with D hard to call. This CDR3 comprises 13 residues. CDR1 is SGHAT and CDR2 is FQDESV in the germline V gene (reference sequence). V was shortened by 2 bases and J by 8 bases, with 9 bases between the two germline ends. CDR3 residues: CASSLSNEGELFF. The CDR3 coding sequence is TGTGCCAGCAGCTTAAGTAACGAGGGGGAGCTGTTTTTT.

CDR3: CSSRDRGDEQFF. CDR3 in DNA: TGCAGCTCCCGGGACAGGGGGGATGAGCAGTTCTTC. The V gene is TRBV29-1, the J gene TRBJ2-1; 11 bases are a match to TRBD1. The CDR3 spans 12 residues. Germline V CDR1 and CDR2: SQVTM, ANQGSEA. The trim removed 8 bases at V and 8 bases at J, leaving 5 bases unmatched.

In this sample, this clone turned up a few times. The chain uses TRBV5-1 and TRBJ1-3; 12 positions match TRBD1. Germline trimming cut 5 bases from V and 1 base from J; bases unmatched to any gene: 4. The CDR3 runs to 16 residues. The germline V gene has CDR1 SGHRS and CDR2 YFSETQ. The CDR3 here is CASRGDRGQSGNTIYF. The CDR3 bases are TGCGCCAGCAGAGGGGACAGGGGGCAATCTGGAAACACCATATATTTT.

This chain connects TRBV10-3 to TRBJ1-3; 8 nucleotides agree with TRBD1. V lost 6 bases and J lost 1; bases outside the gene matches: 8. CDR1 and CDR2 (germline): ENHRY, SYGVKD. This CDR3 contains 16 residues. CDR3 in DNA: TGTGCCATCAGAGAATACCGGGACAGGTCTGGAAACACCATATATTTT. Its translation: CAIREYRDRSGNTIYF.

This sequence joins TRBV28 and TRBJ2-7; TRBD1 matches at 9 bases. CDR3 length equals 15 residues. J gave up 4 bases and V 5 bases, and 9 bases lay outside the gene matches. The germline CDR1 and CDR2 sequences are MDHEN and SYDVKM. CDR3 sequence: CASSPGRTGVYEQYF. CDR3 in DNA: TGTGCCAGCAGTCCGGGTAGGACAGGGGTTTACGAGCAGTACTTC.

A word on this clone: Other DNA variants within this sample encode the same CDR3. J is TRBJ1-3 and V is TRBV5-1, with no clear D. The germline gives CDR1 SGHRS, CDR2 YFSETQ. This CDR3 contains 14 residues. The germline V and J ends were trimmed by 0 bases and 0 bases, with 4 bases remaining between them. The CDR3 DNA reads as TGCGCCAGCAGCTTGGACAGCTCTGGAAACACCATATATTTT. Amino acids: CASSLDSSGNTIYF.

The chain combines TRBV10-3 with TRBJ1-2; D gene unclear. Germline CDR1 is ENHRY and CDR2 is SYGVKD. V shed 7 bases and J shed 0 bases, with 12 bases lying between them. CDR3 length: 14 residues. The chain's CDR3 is CAIKGAGTNYGYTF. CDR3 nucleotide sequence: TGTGCCATCAAGGGAGCAGGAACTAACTATGGCTACACCTTC.

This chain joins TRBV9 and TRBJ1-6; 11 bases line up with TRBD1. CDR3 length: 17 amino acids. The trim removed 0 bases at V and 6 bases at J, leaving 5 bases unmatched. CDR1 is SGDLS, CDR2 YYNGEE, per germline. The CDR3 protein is CASSVDLGQGVNSPLHF. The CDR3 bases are TGTGCCAGCAGCGTAGACTTGGGACAGGGGGTTAATTCACCCCTCCACTTT. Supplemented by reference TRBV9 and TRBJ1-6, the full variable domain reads DSGVTQTPKHLITATGQRVTLRCSPRSGDLSVYWYQQSLDQGLQFLIQYYNGEERAKGNILERFSAQQFPDLHSELNLSSLELGDSALYFCASSVDLGQGVNSPLHFGNGTRLTVT.

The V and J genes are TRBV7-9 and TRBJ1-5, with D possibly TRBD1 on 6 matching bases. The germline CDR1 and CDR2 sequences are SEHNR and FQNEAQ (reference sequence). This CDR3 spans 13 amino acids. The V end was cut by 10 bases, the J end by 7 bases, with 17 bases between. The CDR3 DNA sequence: TGTGCCAACAGTTATGGACAGTGGCAGCCCCAGCATTTT. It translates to CANSYGQWQPQHF.

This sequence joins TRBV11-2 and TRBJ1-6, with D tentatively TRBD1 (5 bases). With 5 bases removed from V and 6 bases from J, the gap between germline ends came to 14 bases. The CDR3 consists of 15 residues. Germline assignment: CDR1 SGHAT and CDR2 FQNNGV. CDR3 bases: TGTGCCAGCAGCAAACTCGACAGCCCTAATTCACCCCTCCACTTT. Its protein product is CASSKLDSPNSPLHF.

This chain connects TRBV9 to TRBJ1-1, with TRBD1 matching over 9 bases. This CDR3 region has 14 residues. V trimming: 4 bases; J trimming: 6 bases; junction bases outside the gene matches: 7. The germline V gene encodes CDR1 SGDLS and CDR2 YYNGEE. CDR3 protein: CASSKGTGISEAFF. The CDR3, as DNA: TGTGCCAGCAGCAAAGGGACAGGGATTTCTGAAGCTTTCTTT.

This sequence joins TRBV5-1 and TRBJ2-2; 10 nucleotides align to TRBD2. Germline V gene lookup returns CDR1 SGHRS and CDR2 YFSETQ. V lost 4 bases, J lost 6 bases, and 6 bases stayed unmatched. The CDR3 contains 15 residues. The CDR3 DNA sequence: TGCGCCAGCAGCGAACCGGGACTAGCGCCCGGGGAGCTGTTTTTT. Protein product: CASSEPGLAPGELFF.

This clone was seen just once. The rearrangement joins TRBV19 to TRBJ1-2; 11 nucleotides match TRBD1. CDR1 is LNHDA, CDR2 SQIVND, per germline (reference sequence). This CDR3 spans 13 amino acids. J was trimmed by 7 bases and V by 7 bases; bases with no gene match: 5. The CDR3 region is CASTRTGGGGYTF. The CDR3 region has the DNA TGTGCCAGTACCAGGACAGGGGGCGGTGGCTACACCTTC.

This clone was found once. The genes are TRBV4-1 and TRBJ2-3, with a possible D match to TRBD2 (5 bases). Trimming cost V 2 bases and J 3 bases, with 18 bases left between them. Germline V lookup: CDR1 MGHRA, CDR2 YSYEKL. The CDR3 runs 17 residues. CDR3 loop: CASSQPPLAHKTDTQYF. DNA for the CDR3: TGCGCCAGCAGCCAACCACCCCTAGCTCACAAAACAGATACGCAGTATTTT.

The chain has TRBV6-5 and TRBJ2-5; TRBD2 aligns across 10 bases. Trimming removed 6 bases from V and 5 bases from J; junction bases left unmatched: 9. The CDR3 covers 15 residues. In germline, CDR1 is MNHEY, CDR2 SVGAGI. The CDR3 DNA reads TGTGCCAGCAGGGAAAGCGGGGGGGCCCAGGAGACCCAGTACTTC. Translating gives CASRESGGAQETQYF.

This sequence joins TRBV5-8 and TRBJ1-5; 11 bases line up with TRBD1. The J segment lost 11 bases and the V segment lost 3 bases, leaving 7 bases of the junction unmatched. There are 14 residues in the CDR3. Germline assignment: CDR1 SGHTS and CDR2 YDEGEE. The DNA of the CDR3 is TGTGCCAGCAGCTCCGGGACAGGGGGGAGAACCCAGCATTTT. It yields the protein CASSSGTGGRTQHF.

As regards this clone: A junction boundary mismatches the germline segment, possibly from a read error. CDR3 loop: CASSPNRDLGQPQHF. In DNA, the CDR3 is TGTGCCAGCAGCCCTAACAGGGATCTGGGTCAGCCCCAGCATTTT. The chain uses TRBV4-1 and TRBJ1-5; D may be TRBD1 (6 bases). Germline CDR1 MGHRA, CDR2 YSYEKL. This CDR3 contains 15 residues.

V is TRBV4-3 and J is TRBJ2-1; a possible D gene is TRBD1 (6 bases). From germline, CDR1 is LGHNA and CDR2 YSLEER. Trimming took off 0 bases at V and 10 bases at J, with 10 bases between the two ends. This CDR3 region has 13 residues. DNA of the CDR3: TGCGCCAGCAGCCAAGATAGGGGGTTGGAGCAGTTCTTC. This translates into CASSQDRGLEQFF.

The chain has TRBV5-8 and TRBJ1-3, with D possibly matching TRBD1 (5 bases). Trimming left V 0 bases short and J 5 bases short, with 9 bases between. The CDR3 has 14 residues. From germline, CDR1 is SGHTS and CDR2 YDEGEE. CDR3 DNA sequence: TGTGCCAGCAGCTTGGATCCAGGGAGAAACACCATATATTTT. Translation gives CASSLDPGRNTIYF.

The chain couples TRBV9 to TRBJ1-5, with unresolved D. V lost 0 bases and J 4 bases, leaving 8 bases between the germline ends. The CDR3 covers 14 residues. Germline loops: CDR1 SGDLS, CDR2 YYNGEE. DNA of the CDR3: TGTGCCAGCAGCGTAGGGCCGATGAATCAGCCCCAGCATTTT. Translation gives CASSVGPMNQPQHF.

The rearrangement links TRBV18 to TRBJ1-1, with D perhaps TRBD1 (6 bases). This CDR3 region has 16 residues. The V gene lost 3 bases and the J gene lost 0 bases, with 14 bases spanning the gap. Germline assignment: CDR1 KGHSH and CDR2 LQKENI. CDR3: CASSPWTAELNTEAFF. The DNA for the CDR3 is TGTGCCAGCTCACCGTGGACAGCTGAACTGAACACTGAAGCTTTCTTT.

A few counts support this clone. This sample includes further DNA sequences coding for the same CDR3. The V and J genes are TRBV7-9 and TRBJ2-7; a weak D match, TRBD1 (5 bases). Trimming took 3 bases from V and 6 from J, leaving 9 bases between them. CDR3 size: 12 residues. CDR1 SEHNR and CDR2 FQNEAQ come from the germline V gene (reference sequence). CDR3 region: CASSLQGGEQYF. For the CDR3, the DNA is TGTGCCAGCAGCTTGCAGGGCGGCGAGCAGTACTTC.

As DNA, the CDR3 is TGTGCCAGTAGTATCTTCAGGGTCCGCCAGCCCCAGCATTTT. This gives the protein CASSIFRVRQPQHF. The V and J genes are TRBV19 and TRBJ1-5; maybe TRBD1 (5 bases). The CDR3 consists of 14 residues. With 3 bases removed from V and 7 bases from J, the gap between germline ends came to 13 bases. Germline assignment: CDR1 LNHDA and CDR2 SQIVND (reference sequence).

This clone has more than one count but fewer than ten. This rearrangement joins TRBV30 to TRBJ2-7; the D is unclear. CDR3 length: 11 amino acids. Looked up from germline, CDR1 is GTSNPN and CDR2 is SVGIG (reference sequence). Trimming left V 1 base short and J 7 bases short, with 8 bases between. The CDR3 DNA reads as TGTGCCTGGAGTGACCGGTGGGAGCAGTACTTC. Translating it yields CAWSDRWEQYF.